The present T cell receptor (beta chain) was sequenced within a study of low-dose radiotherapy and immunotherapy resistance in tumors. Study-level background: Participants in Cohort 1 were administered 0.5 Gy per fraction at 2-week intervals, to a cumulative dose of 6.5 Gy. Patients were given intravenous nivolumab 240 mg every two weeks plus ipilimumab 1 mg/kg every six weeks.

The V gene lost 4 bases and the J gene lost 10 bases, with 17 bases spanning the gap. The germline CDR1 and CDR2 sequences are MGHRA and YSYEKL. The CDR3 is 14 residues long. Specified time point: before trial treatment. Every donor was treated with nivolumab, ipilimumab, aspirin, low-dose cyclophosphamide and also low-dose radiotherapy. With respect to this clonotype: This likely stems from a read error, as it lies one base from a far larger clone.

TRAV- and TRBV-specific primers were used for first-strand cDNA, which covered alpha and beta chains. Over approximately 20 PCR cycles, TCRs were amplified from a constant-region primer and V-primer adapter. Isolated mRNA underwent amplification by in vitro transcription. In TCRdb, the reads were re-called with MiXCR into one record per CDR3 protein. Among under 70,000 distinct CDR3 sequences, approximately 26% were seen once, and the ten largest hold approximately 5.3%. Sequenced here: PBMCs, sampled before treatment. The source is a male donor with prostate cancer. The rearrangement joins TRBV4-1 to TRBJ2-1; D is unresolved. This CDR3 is CASSLERSSYEQFF. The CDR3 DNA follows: TGCGCCAGCAGCCTCGAACGGAGCTCCTACGAGCAGTTCTTC.